The entry below gives a single T cell receptor beta chain sequence along with its context. The trim removed 1 base at V and 6 bases at J, leaving 8 bases unmatched. This CDR3 region has 16 residues. Germline CDR1 and CDR2: LGHDT and YNNKEL (reference sequence). The record originates from a study of blood T cell repertoires in COVID-19. Assay: immunoSEQ multiplex PCR; the TCRdb copy retains only in-frame clones and omits some. The repertoire has roughly 250,000 clones, 90% of them found once; the top ten carry 0.87%. The V gene is TRBV3-1 (or the pseudogene TRBV3-2), the J gene TRBJ2-2; 7 bases match TRBD1. The source material was PBMCs or T cells enriched from blood (not recorded which). The sequence was obtained from a man in his fifties or sixties who had been exposed to COVID-19. For the CDR3, the DNA is TGTGCCAGCAGCCAAGGACAGGGAAATGTCGCCGGGGAGCTGTTTTTT. Protein sequence: CASSQGQGNVAGELFF.